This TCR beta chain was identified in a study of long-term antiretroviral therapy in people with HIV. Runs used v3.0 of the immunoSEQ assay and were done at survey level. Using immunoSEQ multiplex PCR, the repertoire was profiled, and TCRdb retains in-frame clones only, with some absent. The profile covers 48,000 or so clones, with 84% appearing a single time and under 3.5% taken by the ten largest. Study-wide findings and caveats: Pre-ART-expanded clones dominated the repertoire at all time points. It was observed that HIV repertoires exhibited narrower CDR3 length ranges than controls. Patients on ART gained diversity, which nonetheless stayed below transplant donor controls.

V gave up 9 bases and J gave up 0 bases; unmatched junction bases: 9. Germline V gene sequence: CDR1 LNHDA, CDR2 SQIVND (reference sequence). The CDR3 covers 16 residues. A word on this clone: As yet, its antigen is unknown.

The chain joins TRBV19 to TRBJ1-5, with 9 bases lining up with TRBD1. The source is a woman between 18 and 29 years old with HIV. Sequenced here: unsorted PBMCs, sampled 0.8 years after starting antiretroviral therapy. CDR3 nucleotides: TGTGCCAGCACCTCCGGGACAGGGACTAGCAATCAGCCCCAGCATTTT. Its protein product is CASTSGTGTSNQPQHF.